This T cell receptor beta chain was sequenced during a study of blood T cell repertoires in COVID-19. About the study: The origin of the acute and convalescent COVID-19 samples was the United States, Italy and Spain. Sample material is recorded as cDNA or gDNA derived from T cells, B-cell-depleted T cells, or PBMCs.

In the original analysis: Researchers report that nucleated cell counts were estimated from reference gene primer amplification. Sequencing was performed with immunoSEQ multiplex PCR; in TCRdb, only in-frame clones are kept and a portion is missing. V and J calls and clone size are as listed in that table; D and trimming were resolved from the DNA. In the table there are 90,000 to 140,000 clones, over 75% of which are singletons. The CDR3 is 15 amino acids. The ends lost 6 bases at V and 8 bases at J; junction bases unmatched: 13. Germline V CDR1 and CDR2: MNHEY, SMNVEV (reference sequence). The V and J genes are TRBV27 and TRBJ1-5, with 7 bases that match TRBD1. The sample comprised peripheral blood. The TCR was taken from a man over 45 with acute or convalescent COVID-19. In DNA form, the CDR3 reads TGTGCCAGCAGCATTTCAGGGGGTGAAGGCAAGCCCCAGCATTTT. Its protein product is CASSISGGEGKPQHF.